This entry lists 22 T cell receptor beta chains sequenced from one sample in a study of cytomegalovirus exposure and HLA in healthy donors. PCR primers comprised 60 Vbeta and 13 Jbeta primers. Here immunoSEQ multiplex PCR was the method, and the copy in TCRdb shows in-frame clones only, minus some. The sample yields around 95,000 clones, roughly 82% seen once. The sequencing sample was made of PBMCs. Receptor source: a young man in good health and CMV-seropositive.

CDR3 sequence reads: CASSYSIWQSYEQYF. CDR3 bases: TGTGCCAGCAGTTACTCGATTTGGCAGTCCTACGAGCAGTACTTC. The chain couples TRBV6-5 to TRBJ2-7; D is undetermined. Between the trimmed V and J ends, which lost 0 bases and 1 base, there was a span of 10 bases. The CDR3 covers 15 residues. CDR1 MNHEY and CDR2 SVGAGI come from the germline V gene.

The chain uses TRBV28 and TRBJ2-1; D gene unclear. V lost 2 bases to trimming and J lost 3 bases, with 11 bases between them. The CDR3 has 15 residues. Germline loops: CDR1 MDHEN, CDR2 SYDVKM. The CDR3 is CASSLTAKGYNEQFF. For the CDR3, the DNA is TGTGCCAGCAGTTTAACAGCAAAAGGCTACAATGAGCAGTTCTTC. The whole variable domain, remainder taken from reference TRBV28 and TRBJ2-1, is DVKVTQSSRYLVKRTGEKVFLECVQDMDHENMFWYRQDPGLGLRLIYFSYDVKMKEKGDIPEGYSVSREKKERFSLILESASTNQTSMYLCASSLTAKGYNEQFFGPGTRLTVL.

This chain links TRBV6-5 with TRBJ2-5, with 8 bases fitting TRBD1. The J call may be incorrect, as the DNA end agrees better with TRBJ2-7. The CDR3 totals 15 residues. Germline CDR1 is MNHEY and CDR2 is SVGAGI. The CDR3 DNA follows: TGTGCCAGCAGTTACTCCGGGACAGGCAGCCACGAGCAGTACTTC. Its translation: CASSYSGTGSHEQYF.

The V call is TRBV5-1, the J call TRBJ1-6; a possible D gene is TRBD1 (5 bases). CDR1 is SGHRS and CDR2 is YFSETQ in the germline V gene. Trimming shortened V by 3 bases and J by 6 bases, and 16 bases separated the two germline ends. The CDR3 spans 16 residues. In nucleotides, the CDR3 is TGCGCCAGCAGCTGGGGAGGGGAAGGGGTTAATTCACCCCTCCACTTT. Encoded protein: CASSWGGEGVNSPLHF.

The rearrangement links TRBV27 to TRBJ2-1; 12 bases line up with TRBD2. Trimming cost V 6 bases and J 10 bases; bases outside gene matches: 4. Germline CDR1 is MNHEY and CDR2 is SMNVEV (reference sequence). The CDR3 loop spans 13 amino acids. CDR3 residues: CASSILAGGEQFF. The CDR3 coding sequence is TGTGCCAGCAGCATACTAGCGGGAGGCGAGCAGTTCTTC.

This rearrangement joins TRBV7-2 to TRBJ2-3; 7 bases fit TRBD1. Germline V gene data show CDR1 as SGHTA and CDR2 as FQGNSA. This CDR3 region has 14 residues. Losses at the gene ends were 5 bases for V and 3 bases for J; bases not matched to a gene: 5. DNA for the CDR3: TGTGCCAGCAGCCCAGGGGGTGGAACAGATACGCAGTATTTT. It translates to CASSPGGGTDTQYF. Supplemented by reference TRBV7-2 and TRBJ2-3, the full variable domain reads GAGVSQSPSNKVTEKGKDVELRCDPISGHTALYWYRQSLGQGLEFLIYFQGNSAPDKSGLPSDRFSAERTGGSVSTLTIQRTQQEDSAVYLCASSPGGGTDTQYFGPGTRLTVL.

The CDR3 reads CASSLDQGATNEKLFF. CDR3 nucleotide sequence: TGTGCCAGCAGCTTAGACCAGGGGGCAACTAATGAAAAACTGTTTTTT. The chain combines TRBV7-9 with TRBJ1-4; 7 nucleotides line up with TRBD1. The CDR3 consists of 16 residues. With 1 base clipped from V and 0 bases from J, the junction kept 2 bases outside the gene matches. Germline assignment: CDR1 SEHNR and CDR2 FQNEAQ (reference sequence).

The count of this clone is one. The chain recombines TRBV5-4 with TRBJ2-1; possible D gene TRBD2, 6 bases. Germline V lookup: CDR1 SGHNT, CDR2 YYREEE (reference sequence). The V end lost 6 bases, the J end lost 4 bases, and 14 bases lay between the germline ends. The CDR3 runs 14 residues. The DNA of the CDR3 is TGTGCCAGCACCTGGTCTAGCGCATACAATGAGCAGTTCTTC. Translation: CASTWSSAYNEQFF.

Worth noting for this clone: A junction end diverges from the germline sequence, so it may reflect a read error. This chain links TRBV18 with TRBJ1-5, with D tentatively TRBD1 (5 bases). CDR1 KGHSH and CDR2 LQKENI come from the germline V gene. The CDR3 has 14 residues. CDR3: CANSTPGLDQPQHF. In DNA form, the CDR3 reads TGTGCCAACTCAACGCCGGGACTTGATCAGCCCCAGCATTTT.

The chain joins TRBV29-1 to TRBJ1-4; TRBD1 agrees at 9 bases. V lost 4 bases to trimming and J lost 5 bases; unmatched junction nucleotides: 5. This CDR3 is 14 amino acids long. In germline, CDR1 is SQVTM, CDR2 ANQGSEA. CDR3 in amino acids: CSVGLTGGNEKLFF. The CDR3 DNA follows: TGCAGCGTTGGGCTGACAGGGGGAAATGAAAAACTGTTTTTT.

The V and J genes are TRBV5-8 and TRBJ2-2, with D possibly matching TRBD1 (6 bases). This CDR3 is 16 amino acids long. Per the germline V gene, CDR1 is SGHTS and CDR2 is YDEGEE. V dropped 3 bases and J dropped 5 bases, with 17 bases sitting between them. CDR3 nucleotide sequence: TGTGCCAGCAGCTCCGGGACCAGGGGACGAACCGGGGAGCTGTTTTTT. Translating gives CASSSGTRGRTGELFF.

This clone turned up a few times. The V call is TRBV5-4, the J call TRBJ1-4; tentatively, D is TRBD1 (5 bases). The CDR3 runs 12 residues. Trimming cost V 5 bases and J 5 bases, with 7 bases left between them. CDR1 SGHNT and CDR2 YYREEE come from the germline V gene (reference sequence). The CDR3 sequence: CASRQDNEKLFF. The DNA for the CDR3 is TGTGCCAGCAGACAGGACAATGAAAAACTGTTTTTT.

V and J are TRBV20-1 and TRBJ1-2, with D possibly matching TRBD1 (6 bases). The V gene lost 1 base and the J gene lost 6 bases, with 6 bases spanning the gap. CDR3 length: 11 residues. Germline-derived CDR1 and CDR2 are DFQATT and SNEGSKA (reference sequence). CDR3 sequence: CSARGQDGYTF. The CDR3, as DNA: TGCAGTGCTAGAGGACAGGATGGCTACACCTTC.

The chain is built from TRBV5-1 and TRBJ2-5, with a tentative D call TRBD1 (5 bases). Germline CDR1 and CDR2: SGHRS and YFSETQ. V was pared by 3 bases and J by 2 bases, with 17 bases between. The CDR3 has 16 amino acids. CDR3 residues: CASSSLRDGAQETQYF. CDR3 DNA sequence: TGCGCCAGCAGCTCCCTCAGGGATGGCGCACAAGAGACCCAGTACTTC.

The genes are TRBV5-4 and TRBJ2-1; 12 bases agree with TRBD2. CDR1 and CDR2 from the germline V gene are SGHNT and YYREEE (reference sequence). The CDR3 totals 16 residues. Unmatched junction bases numbered 8, after V lost 4 bases and J lost 6 bases. The CDR3 sequence: CASSRTSGTPANEQFF. As DNA, the CDR3 is TGTGCCAGCAGCCGGACTAGCGGGACTCCGGCCAATGAGCAGTTCTTC.

The chain has TRBV5-4 and TRBJ2-5; 9 bases line up with TRBD2. Germline V gene data show CDR1 as SGHNT and CDR2 as YYREEE (reference sequence). V lost 1 base and J lost 5; bases outside the gene matches: 9. CDR3 size: 16 residues. CDR3 amino acids: CASSLPGLAGRETQYF. The CDR3 nucleotides are TGTGCCAGCAGCTTGCCGGGACTAGCTGGGAGGGAGACCCAGTACTTC.

This clone was counted a single time. This chain connects TRBV6-4 to TRBJ2-3, with TRBD1 as a possible D gene (6 bases). V lost 5 bases and J 2 bases, leaving 14 bases between the germline ends. Germline CDR1 MRHNA, CDR2 SNTAGT. The CDR3 is 15 amino acids. The CDR3 nucleotides read TGTGCCAGCAGTCCCAGGGGAATCCTCACAGATACGCAGTATTTT. This sequence encodes CASSPRGILTDTQYF.

This sequence joins TRBV15 and TRBJ2-5; 7 bases fit TRBD1. The J segment lost 4 bases and the V segment lost 8 bases, leaving 10 bases of the junction unmatched. Germline values: CDR1 LNHNV, CDR2 YYDKDF (reference sequence). This CDR3 has 14 amino acids. Here the CDR3 reads CATAKGGGGETQYF. The CDR3 nucleotides are TGTGCCACCGCAAAAGGGGGCGGAGGAGAGACCCAGTACTTC. The full variable domain, with the rest looked up from reference TRBV15 and TRBJ2-5, is DAMVIQNPRYQVTQFGKPVTLSCSQTLNHNVMYWYQQKSSQAPKLLFHYYDKDFNNEADTPDNFQSRRPNTSFCFLDIRSPGLGDTAMYLCATAKGGGGETQYFGPGTRLLVL.

The chain combines TRBV9 with TRBJ2-1, with 12 bases that match TRBD2. The ends lost 4 bases at V and 9 bases at J; junction bases unmatched: 8. CDR1 SGDLS and CDR2 YYNGEE come from the germline V gene. CDR3 size: 15 residues. CDR3 nucleotides: TGTGCCAGCAGCATGCTAGCGGGAGGGTCGAGTGAGCAGTTCTTC. Its protein product is CASSMLAGGSSEQFF.

This clone occurred once. The V gene is TRBV30, the J gene TRBJ1-2; 7 bases line up with TRBD1. The ends lost 2 bases at V and 4 bases at J; junction bases unmatched: 10. Germline CDR1 is GTSNPN and CDR2 is SVGIG (reference sequence). The CDR3 totals 15 residues. Written as DNA, the CDR3 is TGTGCCTGGAGTCAGGGGACAGCGAACAGCTATGGCTACACCTTC. Protein sequence: CAWSQGTANSYGYTF.

This chain links TRBV25-1 with TRBJ1-1; D remains unclear. The germline V gene has CDR1 MGHDK and CDR2 SYGVNS. The CDR3 totals 13 residues. V was clipped by 4 bases and J by 4 bases, with 10 bases between them. The chain's CDR3 is CASSAGILTEAFF. The DNA of the CDR3 is TGTGCCAGCAGTGCGGGAATTCTCACTGAAGCTTTCTTT.

This clone was seen once. CDR3 region: CASTERLNQPQHF. The CDR3 nucleotides are TGTGCCAGCACGGAACGACTCAATCAGCCCCAGCATTTT. The J gene is TRBJ1-5, the V gene TRBV28; no clear D gene. Germline V gene data show CDR1 as MDHEN and CDR2 as SYDVKM. Trimming left V 7 bases short and J 3 bases short, with 10 bases between. The CDR3 length is 13 residues.